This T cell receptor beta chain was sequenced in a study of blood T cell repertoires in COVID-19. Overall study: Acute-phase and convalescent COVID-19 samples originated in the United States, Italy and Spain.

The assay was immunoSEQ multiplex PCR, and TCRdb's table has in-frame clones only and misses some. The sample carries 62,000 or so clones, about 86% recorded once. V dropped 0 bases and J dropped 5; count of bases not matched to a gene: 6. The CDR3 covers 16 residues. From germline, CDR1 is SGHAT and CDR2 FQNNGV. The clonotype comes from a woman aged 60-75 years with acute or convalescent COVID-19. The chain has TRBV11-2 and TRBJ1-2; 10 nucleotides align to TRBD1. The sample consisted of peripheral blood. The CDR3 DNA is TGTGCCAGCAGCTTAGATGGGGGGACAGGGGCGTATGGCTACACCTTC. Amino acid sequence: CASSLDGGTGAYGYTF.